This is a list of T cell receptor beta chains from one sample in a study of Graves' ophthalmopathy and Graves' hyperthyroidism. TCRdb re-derived calls from the multiplex PCR reads in MiXCR, one entry per CDR3 protein. The sample consists of about 210,000 distinct CDR3 sequences, about 32% of them appearing once. The source material was peripheral blood. The receptors stem from a man aged 45-60 years with Graves' ophthalmopathy. The CDR3 runs from the conserved cysteine through the conserved F or W. A D gene is named only where the DNA matches it firmly. Rows give clone size only sometimes, using once, few, many, or a class for an expanded clone.

V gene	D gene	clone size	CDR3 length	J gene	CDR3 protein	CDR3 DNA
TRBV6-5	-	many	15	TRBJ1-1	CASSLKWIENTEAFF	TGTGCCAGCAGCCTCAAGTGGATCGAGAACACTGAAGCTTTCTTT
TRBV30	TRBD2	few	14	TRBJ2-5	CAWSVALAGGTQYF	TGTGCCTGGAGTGTAGCCCTAGCGGGAGGGACCCAGTACTTC
TRBV12-3/TRBV12-4	TRBD1	-	14	TRBJ1-2	CASSFFGTAYGYTF	TGTGCCAGCAGTTTCTTTGGGACAGCCTATGGCTACACCTTC
TRBV7-9	-	many	14	TRBJ2-7	CASSYPEPSYEQYF	TGTGCCAGCAGCTACCCCGAGCCCTCCTACGAGCAGTACTTC
TRBV7-2	-	many	12	TRBJ1-5	CASSLVGQPQHF	TGTGCCAGCAGCTTAGTGGGTCAGCCCCAGCATTTT
TRBV28	-	-	15	TRBJ2-5	CASSPPRNTQETQYF	TGTGCCAGCAGTCCACCTCGAAACACACAAGAGACCCAGTACTTC
TRBV28	TRBD2	many	15	TRBJ2-7	CASRSGTSANYKQYF	TGTGCCAGCAGATCCGGGACTAGCGCTAACTACAAGCAGTACTTC
TRBV19	-	many	14	TRBJ2-3	CASGGGSSTDTQYF	TGTGCCAGTGGCGGCGGATCTAGCACAGATACGCAGTATTTT
TRBV20-1	-	many	12	TRBJ1-1	CSARPKEIEAFF	TGCAGTGCTAGACCCAAGGAGATTGAAGCTTTCTTT
TRBV6-1	TRBD1	many	18	TRBJ2-6	CASSARTGFGSGANVLTF	TGTGCCAGCAGTGCAAGGACAGGGTTCGGCTCTGGGGCCAACGTCCTGACTTTC
TRBV11-2	-	-	16	TRBJ1-1	CASSLGTWGRSTEAFF	TGTGCCAGCAGCTTAGGTACTTGGGGGCGCAGCACTGAAGCTTTCTTT
TRBV30	-	many	16	TRBJ1-1	CAWSSLLGRKNTEAFF	TGTGCCTGGAGTTCTCTCCTAGGACGGAAGAACACTGAAGCTTTCTTT
TRBV28	TRBD2	many	14	TRBJ2-7	CASCASGHSYEQYF	TGTGCCAGCTGCGCTAGCGGGCACTCCTACGAGCAGTACTTC
TRBV20-1	-	-	10	TRBJ2-5	CSVAEETQYF	TGCAGTGTGGCGGAAGAGACCCAGTACTTC
TRBV12-5	-	-	15	TRBJ2-5	CASGPGDTIQETQYF	TGTGCTAGTGGTCCAGGGGACACTATTCAAGAGACCCAGTACTTC
TRBV28	TRBD2	-	13	TRBJ2-5	CASSLSGGKTQYF	TGTGCCAGCAGTTTATCGGGGGGGAAGACCCAGTACTTC
TRBV6-2/TRBV6-3	TRBD2	few	14	TRBJ2-7	CASSYATSGYEQYF	TGTGCCAGCAGTTACGCTACTAGCGGCTACGAGCAGTACTTC
TRBV12-3/TRBV12-4	-	-	13	TRBJ1-1	CASTKDSNTEAFF	TGTGCCAGCACCAAGGACAGTAACACTGAAGCTTTCTTT
TRBV12-3/TRBV12-4	-	-	16	TRBJ1-5	CASSSGQGGINQPQHF	TGTGCCAGCAGTTCGGGTCAAGGGGGGATCAATCAGCCCCAGCATTTT
TRBV7-9	TRBD1	many	18	TRBJ2-4	CASSLPAGQGASKNIQYF	TGTGCCAGCAGCTTACCCGCCGGACAGGGGGCATCCAAAAACATTCAGTACTTC
TRBV20-1	TRBD1	many	16	TRBJ1-5	CSASSFNRGRSQPQHF	TGCAGTGCTAGCTCTTTTAACAGGGGTAGGAGTCAGCCCCAGCATTTT
TRBV19	-	many	13	TRBJ1-2	CASSPPDTNGYTF	TGTGCCAGTAGTCCGCCGGACACCAATGGCTACACCTTC
TRBV28	-	many	12	TRBJ2-7	CASGLATYEQYF	TGTGCCAGCGGGCTAGCAACCTACGAGCAGTACTTC
TRBV10-3	TRBD1	-	13	TRBJ2-7	CAISEGQGQEQYF	TGTGCCATCAGTGAGGGACAGGGGCAAGAGCAGTACTTC
TRBV12-3/TRBV12-4	-	few	15	TRBJ1-6	CASSLGEYYNSPLHF	TGTGCCAGCAGTTTGGGGGAGTACTATAATTCACCCCTCCACTTT
TRBV4-1	-	-	14	TRBJ1-1	CASSQDQGNTEAFF	TGCGCCAGCAGCCAAGATCAGGGGAACACTGAAGCTTTCTTT
TRBV6-2/TRBV6-3	TRBD2	-	14	TRBJ2-5	CASSLSGSQETQYF	TGTGCCAGCAGCCTTAGCGGGAGTCAAGAGACCCAGTACTTC
TRBV28	-	-	12	TRBJ1-5	CASSFYGLSQHF	TGTGCCAGCAGTTTCTATGGGTTGTCCCAGCATTTT
TRBV12-3/TRBV12-4	-	few	13	TRBJ1-1	CASSFGGGAEAFF	TGTGCCAGCAGTTTCGGTGGGGGCGCTGAAGCTTTCTTT
TRBV28	-	many	14	TRBJ2-2	CATIPGPFTGELFF	TGTGCAACAATCCCGGGGCCGTTCACCGGGGAGCTGTTTTTT
TRBV7-8	TRBD2	-	14	TRBJ2-2	CASSWTSYTGELFF	TGTGCCAGCAGCTGGACTAGTTACACCGGGGAGCTGTTTTTT
TRBV28	TRBD1	many	13	TRBJ1-2	CASSPSGGGGYTF	TGTGCCAGCAGTCCCTCAGGGGGCGGTGGCTACACCTTC
TRBV20-1	-	-	13	TRBJ1-2	CSARGGSIYGYTF	TGCAGTGCTAGAGGCGGCAGCATCTATGGCTACACCTTC
TRBV20-1	TRBD1	many	14	TRBJ1-2	CSARVVGGAYGYTF	TGCAGTGCTAGAGTCGTAGGGGGCGCCTATGGCTACACCTTC
TRBV19	TRBD2	-	16	TRBJ2-7	CASSRYRLADSYEQYF	TGTGCCAGTAGTAGGTATCGACTAGCGGACTCCTACGAGCAGTACTTC
TRBV27	TRBD2	-	19	TRBJ2-7	CASSFRTSGTQPFQYEQYF	TGTGCCAGCAGTTTCCGGACTAGCGGGACTCAACCCTTTCAGTACGAGCAGTACTTC
TRBV28	-	many	16	TRBJ1-5	CASSPPGLGSNQPQHF	TGTGCCAGCAGCCCGCCTGGGTTAGGTAGCAATCAGCCCCAGCATTTT
TRBV7-2	-	many	14	TRBJ2-7	CASSFNSGNYEQYF	TGTGCCAGCAGCTTCAATAGCGGCAACTACGAGCAGTACTTC
TRBV12-3/TRBV12-4	TRBD1	many	12	TRBJ2-7	CASSLTGHEQYF	TGTGCCAGCAGTTTGACAGGGCACGAGCAGTACTTC
TRBV5-1	TRBD1	many	14	TRBJ2-7	CASSWQGQVGEQYF	TGCGCCAGCAGCTGGCAGGGACAGGTCGGCGAGCAGTACTTC
TRBV6-2/TRBV6-3	TRBD1	-	13	TRBJ1-5	CASRGTASRPQHF	TGTGCCAGCAGAGGGACAGCGAGCCGGCCCCAGCATTTT
TRBV11-1	TRBD2	many	16	TRBJ2-2	CASSPGLATNTGELFF	TGTGCCAGCAGCCCTGGACTAGCGACGAACACCGGGGAGCTGTTTTTT
TRBV15	-	many	14	TRBJ2-5	CATSSDGGLETQYF	TGTGCCACCAGCAGTGACGGGGGTCTGGAGACCCAGTACTTC
TRBV12-3/TRBV12-4	TRBD2	few	15	TRBJ2-2	CASSWGLRGTGELFF	TGTGCCAGCAGTTGGGGACTACGAGGCACCGGGGAGCTGTTTTTT
TRBV12-3/TRBV12-4	TRBD2	many	15	TRBJ2-3	CASISTGGRTDTQYF	TGTGCCAGCATCTCAACGGGGGGGCGCACAGATACGCAGTATTTT
TRBV7-2	TRBD1	many	14	TRBJ2-7	CASSRRQGDYEQYF	TGTGCCAGCAGCCGCCGACAGGGGGACTACGAGCAGTACTTC
TRBV10-3	-	-	13	TRBJ2-4	CAISESTTRAQYF	TGTGCCATCAGTGAGTCTACAACCCGAGCTCAGTACTTC
TRBV29-1	TRBD1	many	13	TRBJ1-2	CSVERNRGDGYTF	TGCAGCGTTGAGAGAAACAGGGGGGATGGCTACACCTTC
TRBV3-1	-	many	14	TRBJ1-2	CASSQDKGKDGYTF	TGTGCCAGCAGCCAAGATAAAGGGAAGGATGGCTACACCTTC
TRBV12-3/TRBV12-4	TRBD1	many	15	TRBJ1-6	CASRGTGGSNSPLHF	TGTGCCAGCAGGGGGACAGGGGGAAGTAATTCACCCCTCCACTTT
TRBV6-1	-	-	14	TRBJ2-2	CASTVQANTGELFF	TGTGCCAGTACGGTTCAGGCCAACACCGGGGAGCTGTTTTTT
TRBV19	TRBD2	many	17	TRBJ2-7	CASSNPSGTSGAYEQYF	TGTGCCAGTAGTAACCCCTCCGGGACTAGCGGGGCCTACGAGCAGTACTTC
TRBV20-1	TRBD1	-	15	TRBJ2-7	CSASPPGQNSHEQYF	TGCAGTGCTTCCCCTCCGGGACAGAACTCTCACGAGCAGTACTTC
TRBV6-5	-	many	14	TRBJ1-5	CASSYSGGDQPQHF	TGTGCCAGCAGTTACTCAGGGGGAGATCAGCCCCAGCATTTT
TRBV29-1	-	few	13	TRBJ2-5	CSVELDRRETQYF	TGCAGCGTTGAACTGGACCGCCGGGAGACCCAGTACTTC
TRBV28	TRBD1	few	14	TRBJ2-7	CASSSTGAGYEQYF	TGTGCCAGCAGTAGTACAGGGGCCGGCTACGAGCAGTACTTC
TRBV12-3/TRBV12-4	TRBD1	many	18	TRBJ1-2	CASRLLSGQGSFGSGYTF	TGTGCCAGCAGACTGCTGTCGGGACAGGGTTCGTTTGGAAGCGGCTACACCTTC